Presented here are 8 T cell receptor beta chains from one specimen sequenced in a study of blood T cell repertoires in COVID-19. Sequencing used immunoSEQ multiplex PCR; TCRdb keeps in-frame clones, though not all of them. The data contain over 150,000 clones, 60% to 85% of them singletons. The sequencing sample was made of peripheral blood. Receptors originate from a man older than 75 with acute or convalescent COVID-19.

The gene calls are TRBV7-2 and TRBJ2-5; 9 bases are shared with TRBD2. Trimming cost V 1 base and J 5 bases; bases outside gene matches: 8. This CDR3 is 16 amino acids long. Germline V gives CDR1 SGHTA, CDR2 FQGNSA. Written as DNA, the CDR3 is TGTGCCAGCAGCTTAGGGCAGACTAGCGGTAGGGAGACCCAGTACTTC. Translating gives CASSLGQTSGRETQYF.

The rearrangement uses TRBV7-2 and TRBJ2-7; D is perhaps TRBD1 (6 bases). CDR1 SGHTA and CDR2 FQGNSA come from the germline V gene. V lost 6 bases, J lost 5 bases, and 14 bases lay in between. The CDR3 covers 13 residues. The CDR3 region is CASRLQGSNEQYF. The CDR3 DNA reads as TGTGCCAGCAGGCTACAGGGTAGCAACGAGCAGTACTTC.

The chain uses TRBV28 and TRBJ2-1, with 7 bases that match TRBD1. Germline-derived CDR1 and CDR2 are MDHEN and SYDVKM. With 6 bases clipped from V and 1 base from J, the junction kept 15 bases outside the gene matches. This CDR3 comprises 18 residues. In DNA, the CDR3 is TGTGCCAGCAGCCTGATACAGGGGTTCCCCCTATCCTACAATGAGCAGTTCTTC. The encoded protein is CASSLIQGFPLSYNEQFF.

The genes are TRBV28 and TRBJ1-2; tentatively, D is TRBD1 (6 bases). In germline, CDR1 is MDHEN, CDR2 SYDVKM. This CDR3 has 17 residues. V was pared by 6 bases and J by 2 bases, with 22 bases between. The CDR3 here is CASSPGGTRTENYGYTF. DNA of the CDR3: TGTGCCAGCAGCCCCGGGGGGACCCGGACAGAAAACTATGGCTACACCTTC.

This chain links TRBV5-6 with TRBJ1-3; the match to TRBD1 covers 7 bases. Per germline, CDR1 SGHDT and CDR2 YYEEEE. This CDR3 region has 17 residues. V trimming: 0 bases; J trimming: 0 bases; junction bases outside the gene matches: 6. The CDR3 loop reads CASSLVGGQISGNTIYF. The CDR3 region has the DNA TGTGCCAGCAGCTTGGTGGGGGGACAGATCTCTGGAAACACCATATATTTT.

The CDR3 DNA reads TGTGCCACCAGTGATTTGACGACAGGAAAGGGAACCCAGTACTTC. It translates to CATSDLTTGKGTQYF. The V call is TRBV24-1, the J call TRBJ2-5; D possibly corresponds to TRBD1 (6 bases). The CDR3 totals 15 residues. Germline CDR1 reads KGHDR; CDR2 reads SFDVKD. V lost 0 bases and J lost 8, with 15 bases in between.

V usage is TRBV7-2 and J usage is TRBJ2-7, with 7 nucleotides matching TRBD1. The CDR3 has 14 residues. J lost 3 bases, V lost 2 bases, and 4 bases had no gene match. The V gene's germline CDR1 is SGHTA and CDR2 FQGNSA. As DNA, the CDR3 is TGTGCCAGCAGCTTATTGGCAGGGGGCTACGAGCAGTACTTC. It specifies CASSLLAGGYEQYF.

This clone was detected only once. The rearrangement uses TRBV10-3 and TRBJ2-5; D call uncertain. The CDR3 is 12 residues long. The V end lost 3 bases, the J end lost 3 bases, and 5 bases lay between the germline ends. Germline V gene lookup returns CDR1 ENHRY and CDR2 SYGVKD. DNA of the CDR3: TGTGCCATCAGTGAAGCCGAAGAGACCCAGTACTTC. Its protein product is CAISEAEETQYF.